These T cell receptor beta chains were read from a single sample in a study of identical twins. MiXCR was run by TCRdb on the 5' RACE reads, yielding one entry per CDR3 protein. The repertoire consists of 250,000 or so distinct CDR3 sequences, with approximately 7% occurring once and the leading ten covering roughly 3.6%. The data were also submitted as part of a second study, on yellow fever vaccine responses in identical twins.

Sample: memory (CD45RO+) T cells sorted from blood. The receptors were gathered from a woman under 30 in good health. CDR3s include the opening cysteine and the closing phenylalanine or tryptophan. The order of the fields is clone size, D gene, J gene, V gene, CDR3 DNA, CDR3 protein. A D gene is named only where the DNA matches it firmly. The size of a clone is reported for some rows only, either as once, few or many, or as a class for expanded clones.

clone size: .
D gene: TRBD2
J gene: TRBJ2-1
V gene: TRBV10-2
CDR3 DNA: TGCGCCAGCAGTGAGAGGGTAGCGGGGTACAATGAGCAGTTCTTC
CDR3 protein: CASSERVAGYNEQFF

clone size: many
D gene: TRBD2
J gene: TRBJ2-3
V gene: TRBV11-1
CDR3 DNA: TGTGCCAGCAGCTTATCCCCCCTAGCGGGGGGCCTGGTATATACGCAGTATTTT
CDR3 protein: CASSLSPLAGGLVYTQYF

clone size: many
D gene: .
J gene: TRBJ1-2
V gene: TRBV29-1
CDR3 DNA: TGCAGCGTTGGAGGACAGTTCGCCTATGGCTACACCTTC
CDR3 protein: CSVGGQFAYGYTF

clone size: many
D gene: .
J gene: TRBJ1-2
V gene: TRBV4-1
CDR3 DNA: TGCGCCAGCAGCCAAGAAGCCCCGAAGAGGGTTTACTATGGCTACACCTTC
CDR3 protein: CASSQEAPKRVYYGYTF

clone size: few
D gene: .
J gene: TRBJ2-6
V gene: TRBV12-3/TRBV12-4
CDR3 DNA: TGTGCCAGCAGTCAACAGATCGGGGCCAACGTCCTGACTTTC
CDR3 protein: CASSQQIGANVLTF

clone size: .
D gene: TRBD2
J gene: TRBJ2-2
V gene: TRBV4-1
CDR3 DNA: TGCGCCAGCAGCCAAACTAGCGGAGGGGGCACCGGGGAGCTGTTTTTT
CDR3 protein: CASSQTSGGGTGELFF

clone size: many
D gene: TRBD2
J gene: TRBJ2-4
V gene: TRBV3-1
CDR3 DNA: TGTGCCAGCAGCCGACGGACTAGCGGGAGCGGGGGAAACATTCAGTACTTC
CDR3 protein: CASSRRTSGSGGNIQYF

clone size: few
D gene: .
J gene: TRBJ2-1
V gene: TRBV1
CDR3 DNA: TGCACCAGCAGCCAAGTCAAGTGCCTAGCGCCTTACAATGAGCAGTTCTTC
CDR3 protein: CTSSQVKCLAPYNEQFF

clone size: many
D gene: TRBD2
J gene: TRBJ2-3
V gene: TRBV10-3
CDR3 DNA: TGTGCCACCCGGACTAGCGGGGGCACAGATACGCAGTATTTT
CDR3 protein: CATRTSGGTDTQYF

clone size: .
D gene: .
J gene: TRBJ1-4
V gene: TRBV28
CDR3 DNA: TGTGCCAGCAATTCGGGAGCCATGTGGGGACTGTTTTTT
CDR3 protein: CASNSGAMWGLFF

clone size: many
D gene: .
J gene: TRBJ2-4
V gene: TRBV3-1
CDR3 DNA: TGTGCCAGCACCCTAAACGCAGGTCCCTGGGCCAAAAACATTCAGTACTTC
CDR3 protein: CASTLNAGPWAKNIQYF

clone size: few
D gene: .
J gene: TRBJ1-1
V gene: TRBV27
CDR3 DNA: TGTGCCAGCAGCTTCCGGGACCCAGGAAAAAACACTGAAGCTTTCTTT
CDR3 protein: CASSFRDPGKNTEAFF

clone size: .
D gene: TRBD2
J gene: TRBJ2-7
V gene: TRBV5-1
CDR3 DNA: TGCGCCAGCAGCAGAGGACTAGCGGGAGATGTGGAGCAGTACTTC
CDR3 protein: CASSRGLAGDVEQYF

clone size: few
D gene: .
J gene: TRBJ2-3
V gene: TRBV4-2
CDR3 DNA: TGTGCCAGCAGCCCCAGCGGGACCAGGGGTGATACGCAGTATTTT
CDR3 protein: CASSPSGTRGDTQYF

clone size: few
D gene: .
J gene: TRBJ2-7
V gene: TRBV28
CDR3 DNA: TGTGCCAGTCTTCGGCAAGGGGACCCCTACGAGCAGTACTTC
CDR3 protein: CASLRQGDPYEQYF

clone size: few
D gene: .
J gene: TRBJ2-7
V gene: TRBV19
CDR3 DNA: TGTGCCAGTAGCCACAAGCCCTTCTCGGGCCCCAGGAGCGAGCAGTACTTC
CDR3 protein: CASSHKPFSGPRSEQYF

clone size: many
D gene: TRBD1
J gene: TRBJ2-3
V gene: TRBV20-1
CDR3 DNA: TGCAGTGCTAGAACCGGGACAGGGGGAAGCACAGATACGCAGTATTTT
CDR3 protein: CSARTGTGGSTDTQYF

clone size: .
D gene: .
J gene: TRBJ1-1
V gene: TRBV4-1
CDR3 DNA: TGCGCCAGCAGCCAATCTCAGGTTTTGTACACTGAAGCTTTCTTT
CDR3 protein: CASSQSQVLYTEAFF

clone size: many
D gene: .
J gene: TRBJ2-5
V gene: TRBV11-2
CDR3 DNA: TGTGCCAGCAACTTGGGGGAGACCCAGTACTTC
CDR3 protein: CASNLGETQYF

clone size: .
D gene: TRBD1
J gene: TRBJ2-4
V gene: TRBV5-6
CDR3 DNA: TGTGCCAGCAGCCGAAGGGGACAGGGAGCCAAAAACATTCAGTACTTC
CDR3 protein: CASSRRGQGAKNIQYF

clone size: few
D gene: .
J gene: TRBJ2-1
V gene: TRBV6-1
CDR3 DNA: TGTGCCAGCAGCCCCGACAGGTTGAGCTCCTACAATGAGCAGTTCTTC
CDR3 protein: CASSPDRLSSYNEQFF

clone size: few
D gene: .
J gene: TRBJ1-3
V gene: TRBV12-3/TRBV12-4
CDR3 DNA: TGTGCCACGGGGCGCGGGGCGTCCTCTGGAAACACCATATATTTT
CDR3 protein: CATGRGASSGNTIYF

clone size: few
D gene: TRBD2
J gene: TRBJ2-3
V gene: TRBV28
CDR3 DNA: TGTGCCAGCAGTTTAAGCGGGATTAGCACAGATACGCAGTATTTT
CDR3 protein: CASSLSGISTDTQYF

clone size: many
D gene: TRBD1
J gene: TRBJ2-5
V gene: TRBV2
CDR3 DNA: TGTGCCAGCGGACAGGGGGGACGACAGGGGCAAGAGACCCAGTACTTC
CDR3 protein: CASGQGGRQGQETQYF

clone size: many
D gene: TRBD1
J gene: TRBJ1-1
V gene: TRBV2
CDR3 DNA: TGTGCCAGCAGTCAACAGGGGGTGAACACTGAAGCTTTCTTT
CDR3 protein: CASSQQGVNTEAFF

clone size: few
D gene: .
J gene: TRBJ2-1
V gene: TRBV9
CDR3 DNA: TGTGCCAGCAGCGTAGCGGACGTTTACAATGAGCAGTTCTTC
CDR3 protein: CASSVADVYNEQFF

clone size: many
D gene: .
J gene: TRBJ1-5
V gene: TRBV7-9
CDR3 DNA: TGTGCCAGCAGCTTAGCGATGGGGTCCAATCAGCCCCAGCATTTT
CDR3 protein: CASSLAMGSNQPQHF

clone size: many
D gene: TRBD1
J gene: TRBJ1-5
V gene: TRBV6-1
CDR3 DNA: TGTGCCAGCAGCCCTACAGGGGAGTATCAGCCCCAGCATTTT
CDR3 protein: CASSPTGEYQPQHF

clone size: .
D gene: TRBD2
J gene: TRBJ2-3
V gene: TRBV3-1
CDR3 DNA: TGTGCCAGCAGCCAAGAATTGACTAGCGGCTTCACAGATACGCAGTATTTT
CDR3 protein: CASSQELTSGFTDTQYF

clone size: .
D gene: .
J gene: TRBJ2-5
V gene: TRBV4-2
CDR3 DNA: TGTGCCAGCAGCCAAGATCGGCCTCCCGAGACCCAGTACTTC
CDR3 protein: CASSQDRPPETQYF

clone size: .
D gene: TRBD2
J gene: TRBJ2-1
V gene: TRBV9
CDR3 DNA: TGTGCCAGCAGCGTAGATCTAGGGAGGGGTGAGCAGTTCTTC
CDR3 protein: CASSVDLGRGEQFF

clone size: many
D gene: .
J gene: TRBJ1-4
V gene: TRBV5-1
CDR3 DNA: TGCGCCAGCAGTTTGAACAGGCCTAATGAAAAACTGTTTTTT
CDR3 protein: CASSLNRPNEKLFF

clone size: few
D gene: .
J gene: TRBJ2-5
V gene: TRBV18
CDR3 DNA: TGTGCCAGCTCACCACCGGGGAGTGAGACCCAGTACTTC
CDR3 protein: CASSPPGSETQYF

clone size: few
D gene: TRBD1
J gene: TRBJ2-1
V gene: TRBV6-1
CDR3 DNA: TGTGCCAGCAGTGGACCGGGACAGGGATCTGACAATGAGCAGTTCTTC
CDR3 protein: CASSGPGQGSDNEQFF

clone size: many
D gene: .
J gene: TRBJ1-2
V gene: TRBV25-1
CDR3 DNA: TGTGCCAGCAGTGAAAGAGGTCCAGGGAACTATGGCTACACCTTC
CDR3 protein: CASSERGPGNYGYTF

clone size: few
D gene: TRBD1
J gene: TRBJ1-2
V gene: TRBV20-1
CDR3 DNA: TGCAGTGCTGGTACCGGGACAGCTGAAATCTATGGCTACACCTTC
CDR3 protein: CSAGTGTAEIYGYTF

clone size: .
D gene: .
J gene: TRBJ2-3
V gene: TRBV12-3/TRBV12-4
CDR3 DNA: TGTGCCAGCAGTTTTGCAGCGGATACGCAGTATTTT
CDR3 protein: CASSFAADTQYF

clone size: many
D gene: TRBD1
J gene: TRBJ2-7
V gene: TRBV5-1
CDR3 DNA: TGCGCCAGCAGCTCCTGGACAGGGACTTACGAGCAGTACTTC
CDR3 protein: CASSSWTGTYEQYF

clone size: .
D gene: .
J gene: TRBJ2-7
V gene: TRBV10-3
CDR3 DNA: TGTGCCATCAGGGCCCACGTCTCCTACGAGCAGTACTTC
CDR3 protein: CAIRAHVSYEQYF

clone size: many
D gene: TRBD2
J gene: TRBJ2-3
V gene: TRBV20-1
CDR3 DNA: TGCAGTGCTCGCGGGACTAGCGGGGTCGGCAGCACAGATACGCAGTATTTT
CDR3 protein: CSARGTSGVGSTDTQYF

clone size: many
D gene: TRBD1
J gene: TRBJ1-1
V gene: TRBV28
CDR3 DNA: TGTGCCAGCGTTGGACAGGCGAAGAGGGCTTTCTTT
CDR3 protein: CASVGQAKRAFF

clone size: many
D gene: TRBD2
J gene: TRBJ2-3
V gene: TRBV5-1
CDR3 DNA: TGCGCCAGCGGTCGGGGGAGCGGGACGCCCCAATTCACAGATACGCAGTATTTT
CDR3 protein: CASGRGSGTPQFTDTQYF

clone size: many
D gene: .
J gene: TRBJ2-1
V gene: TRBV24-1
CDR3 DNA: TGTGCCACCAGTGACAACCCCGGACTCAACAATGAGCAGTTCTTC
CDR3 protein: CATSDNPGLNNEQFF

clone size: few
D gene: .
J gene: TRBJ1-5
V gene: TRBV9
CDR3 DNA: TGTGCCAGCAGCGTAGCAGGGTCCGATATCCAGCCCCAGCATTTT
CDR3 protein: CASSVAGSDIQPQHF

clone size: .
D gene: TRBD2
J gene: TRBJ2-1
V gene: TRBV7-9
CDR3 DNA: TGTGCCAGCAGCTTTAGCGGGGGGGACAATGAGCAGTTCTTC
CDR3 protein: CASSFSGGDNEQFF

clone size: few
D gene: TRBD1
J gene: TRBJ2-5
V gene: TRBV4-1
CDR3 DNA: TGCGCCAGCAGCCAAGAAGGGACAGGGGGCGGGGAGACCCAGTACTTC
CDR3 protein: CASSQEGTGGGETQYF

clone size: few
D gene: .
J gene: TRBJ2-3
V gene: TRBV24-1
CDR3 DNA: TGTGCCACCAGTGATTCCGGGACCCGCACAGATACGCAGTATTTT
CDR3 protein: CATSDSGTRTDTQYF

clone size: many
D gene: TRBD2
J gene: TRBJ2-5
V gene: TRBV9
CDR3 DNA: TGTGCCAGCAGCGTATCTAGCGGAGGATCAGAGACCCAGTACTTC
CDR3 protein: CASSVSSGGSETQYF

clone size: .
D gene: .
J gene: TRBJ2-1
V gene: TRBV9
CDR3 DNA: TGTGCCAGCAGCGCCCGGGACTCCTTCTTCTACAATGAGCAGTTCTTC
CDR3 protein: CASSARDSFFYNEQFF

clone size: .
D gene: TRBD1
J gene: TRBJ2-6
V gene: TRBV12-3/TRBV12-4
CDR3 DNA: TGTGCCAGCAGTAAGGGGGCGGCGGCTGGGGCCAACGTCCTGACTTTC
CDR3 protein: CASSKGAAAGANVLTF

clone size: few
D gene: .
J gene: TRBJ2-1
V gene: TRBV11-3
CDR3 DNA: TGTGCCAGCAGCTTACCCAGGGGCTTCTACAATGAGCAGTTCTTC
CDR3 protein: CASSLPRGFYNEQFF